The 5 T cell receptor beta chains given below trace back to one sample, sequenced in a study of OX40 agonist ivuxolimab in advanced cancers. Assay used: immunoSEQ multiplex PCR; TCRdb lists only in-frame clones, some missing. The sample contains approximately 60,000 clones, 75% to 90% of which appear only once. The material was CD4+ or CD8+ T cells sorted from blood, obtained in a trial of the OX40 agonist ivuxolimab. Every receptor here comes from an adult with an advanced solid tumor such as melanoma, head and neck, liver or kidney cancer.

The rearrangement links TRBV18 to TRBJ2-2; D not certain. The germline V gene has CDR1 KGHSH and CDR2 LQKENI. This CDR3 region has 16 residues. V gave up 0 bases and J gave up 0 bases, with 8 bases separating them. The CDR3 sequence is CASSPPRRTNTGELFF. For the CDR3, the DNA is TGTGCCAGCTCACCACCTAGGCGAACGAACACCGGGGAGCTGTTTTTT. Supplemented by reference TRBV18 and TRBJ2-2, the full variable domain reads NAGVMQNPRHLVRRRGQEARLRCSPMKGHSHVYWYRQLPEEGLKFMVYLQKENIIDESGMPKERFSAEFPKEGPSILRIQQVVRGDSAAYFCASSPPRRTNTGELFFGEGSRLTVL.

This clone has just one count. This rearrangement joins TRBV5-7 to TRBJ1-2; 9 bases agree with TRBD1. TRBV5-7 is placed among ORFs of uncertain function. After removal of 3 bases from V and 3 bases from J, the junction contained 6 bases not matched to a gene. The CDR3 sequence is 15 residues long. Here the CDR3 reads CASSCTGGADYGYTF. CDR3 nucleotides: TGTGCCAGCAGCTGCACAGGGGGCGCGGACTATGGCTACACCTTC.

V and J are TRBV28 and TRBJ1-2; TRBD1 might be the D (5 bases). Germline values: CDR1 MDHEN, CDR2 SYDVKM. The CDR3 covers 17 residues. With 5 bases removed from V and 1 base from J, the gap between germline ends came to 20 bases. The CDR3 loop reads CASSPPAAGGNNYGYTF. Here the CDR3 DNA reads TGTGCCAGCAGTCCCCCGGCAGCGGGGGGTAATAACTATGGCTACACCTTC.

This rearrangement joins TRBV5-1 to TRBJ2-4, with 9 bases fitting TRBD1. From germline, CDR1 is SGHRS and CDR2 YFSETQ. This CDR3 is built from 14 residues. V dropped 5 bases and J dropped 3; count of bases not matched to a gene: 3. CDR3 DNA sequence: TGCGCCAGCAGGCCGACAGGGGGCAAAAACATTCAGTACTTC. It specifies CASRPTGGKNIQYF.

The V gene is TRBV29-1, the J gene TRBJ2-5; D remains unclear. Germline CDR1 and CDR2: SQVTM and ANQGSEA. The V end was cut by 1 base, the J end by 2 bases, with 14 bases between. There are 15 residues in the CDR3. CDR3 DNA: TGCAGCGTTGAAGTGTACGGCAAGGGACAAGAGACCCAGTACTTC. Amino acids: CSVEVYGKGQETQYF.